Listed here are 20 T cell receptor beta chains from one sample, sequenced in a study of blood T cell repertoires in COVID-19. Libraries were prepared by immunoSEQ multiplex PCR; TCRdb keeps only in-frame clonotypes and omits some of them. The table shows about 270,000 clones, with around 93% occurring only once. Sequencing was performed on PBMCs or T cells enriched from blood (not recorded which). All receptors derive from a man aged 35 to 55 who had been exposed to COVID-19.

This clone came up a few times. CDR3 nucleotide sequence: TGTGCCTGGAGTGCGCCGGGACTAGCGGTTTACTTC. This translates into CAWSAPGLAVYF. The rearrangement links TRBV30 to TRBJ2-7, with TRBD2 matching 11 bases. CDR1 and CDR2 (germline): GTSNPN, SVGIG (reference sequence). V shed 1 base, J shed 13 bases, and the junction held 6 bases outside the gene matches. The CDR3 length is 12 residues. Combining the CDR3 with reference TRBV30 and TRBJ2-7 gives the whole variable domain SQTIHQWPATLVQPVGSPLSLECTVEGTSNPNLYWYRQAAGRGLQLLFYSVGIGQISSEVPQNLSASRPQDRQFILSSKKLLLSDSGFYLCAWSAPGLAVYFGPGTRLTVT.

This rearrangement joins TRBV4-1 to TRBJ2-7; D might be TRBD2 (5 bases). This CDR3 has 11 amino acids. Per the germline V gene, CDR1 is MGHRA and CDR2 is YSYEKL. V lost 5 bases, J lost 6 bases, and 8 bases lay in between. The CDR3 loop is CASSEGGEQYF. As DNA, the CDR3 is TGCGCCAGCAGCGAGGGCGGCGAGCAGTACTTC.

The CDR3 DNA sequence: TGTGCCACCAGTGATCTCGGGACTAGCGGAATCAATGAGCAGTTCTTC. Amino acid sequence: CATSDLGTSGINEQFF. V is TRBV24-1 and J is TRBJ2-1; 11 bases fit TRBD2. J gave up 6 bases and V 3 bases, and 6 bases lay outside the gene matches. This CDR3 has 16 amino acids. CDR1 is KGHDR and CDR2 is SFDVKD in the germline V gene.

The CDR3 coding sequence is TGTGCCAGCAGGCGGACAGGAGGGCGAGCTAATGAAAAACTGTTTTTT. This codes for CASRRTGGRANEKLFF. V and J are TRBV28 and TRBJ1-4, with 7 bases aligning to TRBD1. V gave up 6 bases and J gave up 3 bases; unmatched junction bases: 10. CDR1 is MDHEN, CDR2 SYDVKM, per germline. CDR3 length: 16 residues. Full variable domain (missing parts from reference TRBV28 and TRBJ1-4): DVKVTQSSRYLVKRTGEKVFLECVQDMDHENMFWYRQDPGLGLRLIYFSYDVKMKEKGDIPEGYSVSREKKERFSLILESASTNQTSMYLCASRRTGGRANEKLFFGSGTQLSVL.

The chain joins TRBV18 to TRBJ1-1; D not certain. This CDR3 contains 17 residues. Deletions cut 6 bases from V and 5 bases from J, with 25 bases between. Germline lookup yields CDR1 KGHSH and CDR2 LQKENI. The CDR3 DNA reads TGTGCCAGCTCGGCATTTTCCTCGGGGTTCGGGTCGACTGAAGCTTTCTTT. This sequence encodes CASSAFSSGFGSTEAFF.

The chain employs TRBV11-2 and TRBJ2-7; a weak D match, TRBD2 (5 bases). CDR3 length equals 14 residues. Trimming pared 1 base from V and 1 base from J, leaving 8 bases between. Germline values: CDR1 SGHAT, CDR2 FQNNGV. The CDR3: CASSLVAGSYEQYF. For the CDR3, the DNA is TGTGCCAGCAGCTTAGTGGCGGGTTCCTACGAGCAGTACTTC.

The chain is built from TRBV10-1 and TRBJ1-2; 7 bases map to TRBD1. The germline V gene has CDR1 WNHNN and CDR2 SYGVQD (reference sequence). The trim removed 9 bases at V and 4 bases at J, leaving 8 bases unmatched. The CDR3 length is 13 residues. The CDR3 spells CARINRDSYGYTF. The CDR3 DNA reads as TGCGCCAGAATAAATCGGGACAGCTATGGCTACACCTTC.

This chain joins TRBV7-6 and TRBJ2-7; TRBD2 agrees at 7 bases. CDR3 size: 14 residues. Germline CDR1 is SGHVS and CDR2 is FNYEAQ. V lost 5 bases to trimming and J lost 2 bases; unmatched junction nucleotides: 6. CDR3 bases: TGTGCCAGCAGCGCACGGGGGGTTACCTACGAGCAGTACTTC. Translating gives CASSARGVTYEQYF.

The chain links TRBV10-1 to TRBJ2-3, with D possibly matching TRBD1 (6 bases). Germline CDR1 and CDR2: WNHNN and SYGVQD (reference sequence). The length of the CDR3 is 16 residues. Trimming took off 1 base at V and 3 bases at J, with 14 bases between the two ends. The CDR3, as DNA: TGCGCCAGCAGTGAGTTCGGTCCGGGACATACAGATACGCAGTATTTT. It encodes CASSEFGPGHTDTQYF.

The rearrangement uses TRBV2 and TRBJ2-7, with D maybe TRBD1 (6 bases). The germline V gene has CDR1 SNHLY and CDR2 FYNNEI. This CDR3 is 13 amino acids long. The V end lost 7 bases, the J end lost 3 bases, and 13 bases lay between the germline ends. CDR3 protein: CASTTGTIYEQYF. DNA for the CDR3: TGTGCCAGCACTACAGGGACCATCTACGAGCAGTACTTC.

The chain has TRBV28 and TRBJ2-1; 8 bases are shared with TRBD2. V was clipped by 6 bases and J by 6 bases; unmatched bases: 10. The length of the CDR3 is 15 residues. Germline assignment: CDR1 MDHEN and CDR2 SYDVKM. CDR3 region: CASSHHRGGRNEQFF. The CDR3, as DNA: TGTGCCAGCAGCCACCATCGCGGGGGGCGCAATGAGCAGTTCTTC.

The chain joins TRBV13 to TRBJ1-6, with a possible D match to TRBD1 (6 bases). Germline V gene sequence: CDR1 PRHDT, CDR2 FYEKMQ (reference sequence). This CDR3 is 15 amino acids long. V was shortened by 5 bases and J by 7 bases, with 15 bases between the two germline ends. DNA for the CDR3: TGTGCCAGCAGCCCACCGAATGGGGGCAATTCACCCCTCCACTTT. Amino acid sequence: CASSPPNGGNSPLHF. Filled out from reference TRBV13 and TRBJ1-6, the complete variable domain reads AAGVIQSPRHLIKEKRETATLKCYPIPRHDTVYWYQQGPGQDPQFLISFYEKMQSDKGSIPDRFSAQQFSDYHSELNMSSLELGDSALYFCASSPPNGGNSPLHFGNGTRLTVT.

The rearrangement uses TRBV3-1 (or the pseudogene TRBV3-2) and TRBJ1-4; possibly TRBD1 for D (5 bases). Germline V lookup: CDR1 LGHDT, CDR2 YNNKEL (reference sequence). Deletions cut 1 base from V and 7 bases from J, with 16 bases between. The CDR3 is made up of 16 amino acids. The CDR3 is CASSQGQGAWGEKLFF. The CDR3 coding sequence is TGTGCCAGCAGCCAAGGTCAGGGCGCCTGGGGTGAAAAACTGTTTTTT.

This rearrangement joins TRBV27 to TRBJ2-5; D perhaps matches TRBD2 (6 bases). The V end was cut by 6 bases, the J end by 1 base, with 15 bases between. This CDR3 region has 15 residues. The germline gives CDR1 MNHEY, CDR2 SMNVEV (reference sequence). DNA for the CDR3: TGTGCCAGCAGAGAAGACCCTAGCGCCCAAGAGACCCAGTACTTC. Amino acid sequence: CASREDPSAQETQYF.

The chain carries TRBV28 and TRBJ1-3; D is ambiguous. V shed 2 bases and J shed 4 bases, with 12 bases lying between them. CDR1 is MDHEN, CDR2 SYDVKM, per germline. This CDR3 has 15 residues. Here the CDR3 DNA reads TGTGCCAGCAGTTTAGCACAGTACCTCGGAAACACCATATATTTT. Its translation is CASSLAQYLGNTIYF.

This sequence joins TRBV6-5 and TRBJ2-7, with 13 positions matching TRBD2. Per the germline V gene, CDR1 is MNHEY and CDR2 is SVGAGI. V trimming: 2 bases; J trimming: 3 bases; junction bases outside the gene matches: 1. The CDR3 spans 15 residues. The CDR3 sequence is CASSYRTSGSYEQYF. In nucleotides, the CDR3 is TGTGCCAGCAGTTACCGGACTAGCGGGAGCTACGAGCAGTACTTC.

This clone was observed a single time. The J gene is TRBJ2-1, the V gene TRBV30; D remains unclear. V lost 0 bases to trimming and J lost 6 bases, with 3 bases between them. Germline V gene lookup returns CDR1 GTSNPN and CDR2 SVGIG (reference sequence). CDR3 length equals 11 residues. The CDR3 DNA sequence: TGTGCCTGGAGTGTCTCCAATGAGCAGTTCTTC. Its translation: CAWSVSNEQFF.

V usage is TRBV24-1 and J usage is TRBJ2-1; possible D gene TRBD1, 5 bases. Germline CDR1 is KGHDR and CDR2 is SFDVKD. The CDR3 runs 17 residues. The germline V and J ends were trimmed by 3 bases and 2 bases, with 16 bases remaining between them. CDR3 in DNA: TGTGCCACCAGTGATGTGGGCGCAGGGTTGCCCTACAATGAGCAGTTCTTC. Translating it yields CATSDVGAGLPYNEQFF.

The chain employs TRBV5-5 and TRBJ1-1, with 8 bases aligning to TRBD1. The V gene end was trimmed by 2 bases and the J gene end by 3 bases; junction bases not matched to a gene: 9. The CDR3 has 16 residues. CDR1 and CDR2 from the germline V gene are SGHKS and YYEKEE (reference sequence). CDR3 region: CASSLALQGVDTEAFF. CDR3 in DNA: TGTGCCAGCAGCTTAGCGCTACAGGGGGTGGACACTGAAGCTTTCTTT.

The V gene is TRBV5-1, the J gene TRBJ2-1; D not certain. CDR1 and CDR2 (germline): SGHRS, YFSETQ. This CDR3 has 15 residues. V gave up 0 bases and J gave up 8 bases, with 15 bases separating them. DNA of the CDR3: TGCGCCAGCAGCTTGGAATTTCTAGTATCGTATGAGCAGTTCTTC. This codes for CASSLEFLVSYEQFF. The entire variable domain, with the rest obtained from reference TRBV5-1 and TRBJ2-1, is as follows: KAGVTQTPRYLIKTRGQQVTLSCSPISGHRSVSWYQQTPGQGLQFLFEYFSETQRNKGNFPGRFSGRQFSNSRSEMNVSTLELGDSALYLCASSLEFLVSYEQFFGPGTRLTVL.